Listed below are T cell receptor beta chains from one sample, sequenced in a study of blood T cells in healthy people across ages. MiXCR, run by TCRdb on the 5' RACE reads, gives a single entry per CDR3 protein. The table includes 1,500,000 or so distinct CDR3 sequences, approximately 39% detected once. The specimen sequenced was blood. These receptors were obtained from a young woman in good health. Each CDR3 is given with its conserved first and last residue. D genes are given only for firm matches. The size of a clone is reported for some rows only, either as once, few or many, or as a class for expanded clones.

cdr3_aa cdr3_nt j_call clone_size v_call d_call
CASRTRGEVTDTQYF TGTGCCAGCCGAACCAGGGGGGAAGTGACAGATACGCAGTATTTT TRBJ2-3 few TRBV6-2/TRBV6-3 -
CASRKGTVKETQYF TGTGCCAGCAGAAAAGGGACAGTGAAAGAGACCCAGTACTTC TRBJ2-5 - TRBV12-3/TRBV12-4 TRBD1
CSVPASGSQETQYF TGCAGCGTTCCGGCTAGCGGTTCACAAGAGACCCAGTACTTC TRBJ2-5 - TRBV29-1 TRBD2
CATSGSGTSGGKYNEQYF TGTGCCACCAGTGGTTCCGGGACTAGCGGGGGGAAATACAATGAGCAGTACTTC TRBJ2-5 - TRBV24-1 TRBD2
CASSYLGCIQYF TGTGCCAGCAGTTACTTAGGGTGTATCCAGTACTTC TRBJ2-5 few TRBV6-5 -
CASSRLMGQETQYF TGTGCCAGCAGCCGCCTGATGGGTCAAGAGACCCAGTACTTC TRBJ2-5 once TRBV7-2 -
CASRLGTGGRDEQYF TGTGCCAGCAGATTAGGGACAGGAGGTCGGGACGAGCAGTACTTC TRBJ2-7 few TRBV6-2/TRBV6-3 TRBD1
CASSPYGTANSGANVLTF TGTGCCAGCAGCCCCTACGGGACAGCCAACTCTGGGGCCAACGTCCTGACTTTC TRBJ2-6 many TRBV4-2 TRBD1
CASSFYMYNEQYF TGTGCCAGCAGTTTCTATATGTACAATGAGCAGTACTTC TRBJ2-7 - TRBV12-3/TRBV12-4 -
CAGSWGGIYNEQFF TGTGCCGGTTCTTGGGGCGGGATCTACAATGAGCAGTTCTTC TRBJ2-1 - TRBV6-2/TRBV6-3 -
CASSVDRVSKLFF TGTGCCAGCAGCGTAGACAGGGTATCGAAACTGTTTTTT TRBJ1-4 - TRBV9 -
CASSIGTSAVEQFF TGTGCCAGCAGCATCGGGACTTCAGCAGTTGAGCAGTTCTTC TRBJ2-1 many TRBV7-2 -
CASSPSTGEDYGYTF TGTGCCAGCAGTCCTTCGACAGGGGAGGACTATGGCTACACCTTC TRBJ1-2 few TRBV12-3/TRBV12-4 TRBD1
CSVVDSLAGYTF TGCAGCGTTGTTGACTCCCTTGCGGGCTACACCTTC TRBJ1-2 - TRBV29-1 -
CASSNDPGPLSDYGYTF TGTGCCAGCAGTAACGACCCTGGCCCACTATCCGACTATGGCTACACCTTC TRBJ1-2 few TRBV6-7 -
CSARESASYEQYF TGCAGTGCTAGAGAGTCTGCGTCCTACGAGCAGTACTTC TRBJ2-7 - TRBV20-1 -
CASSQDLGVPGVGSEAFF TGTGCCAGCAGCCAAGATCTTGGCGTCCCGGGGGTGGGCTCTGAAGCTTTCTTT TRBJ1-1 once TRBV14 -
CASSFTGAYTGELFF TGCGCCAGCAGCTTTACCGGGGCCTACACCGGGGAGCTGTTTTTT TRBJ2-2 few TRBV5-1 -
CASSLLGGRSVYEQYF TGTGCCAGCAGTTTACTTGGTGGTCGGTCAGTCTACGAGCAGTACTTC TRBJ2-7 - TRBV27 -
CSVRTGENNQPQHF TGCAGCGTGCGGACAGGGGAAAACAATCAGCCCCAGCATTTT TRBJ1-5 - TRBV29-1 TRBD1
CSTKSQGWEQFF TGCAGTACCAAGTCACAGGGCTGGGAGCAGTTCTTC TRBJ2-1 few TRBV20-1 -
CSVQGATYGYTF TGCAGCGTTCAGGGGGCCACCTATGGCTACACCTTC TRBJ1-2 few TRBV29-1 TRBD1
CASSEGDRYNEQFF TGTGCCAGCAGTGAGGGGGACCGATACAATGAGCAGTTCTTC TRBJ2-1 - TRBV6-6 -
CSAPRGGNRAEKLFF TGCAGTGCTCCCCGAGGGGGAAATCGGGCCGAAAAACTGTTTTTT TRBJ1-4 - TRBV20-1 -
CSAEGGNEQFF TGCAGTGCTGAAGGGGGCAATGAGCAGTTCTTC TRBJ2-1 - TRBV20-1 -
CASSLSTYYNEQFF TGTGCCAGCAGTCTGAGCACGTACTACAATGAGCAGTTCTTC TRBJ2-1 many TRBV12-3/TRBV12-4 -
CATSDPLASEAFF TGTGCCACCAGTGACCCCCTGGCCTCTGAAGCTTTCTTT TRBJ1-1 few TRBV24-1 -
CASSLGGGGAFPEAFF TGTGCCAGCAGCTTAGGAGGAGGGGGCGCGTTCCCTGAAGCTTTCTTT TRBJ1-1 - TRBV11-2 TRBD1
CSARGSPSGLTPFF TGCAGTGCTAGAGGTTCGCCTAGCGGGCTTACCCCGTTCTTC TRBJ2-1 few TRBV20-1 TRBD2
CATSDAGTGISNEQFF TGTGCCACCAGTGACGCCGGGACAGGAATCAGCAATGAGCAGTTCTTC TRBJ2-1 few TRBV24-1 TRBD1
CASSLAVSYAETQYF TGTGCCAGCAGCTTAGCGGTGTCCTACGCCGAGACCCAGTACTTC TRBJ2-5 few TRBV7-2 -
CSVEGGVRTRDTQYF TGCAGCGTTGAGGGGGGCGTTCGGACCCGAGATACGCAGTATTTT TRBJ2-3 once TRBV29-1 -
CASTQGLASSYNEQFF TGTGCCAGCACCCAGGGACTAGCGAGCTCCTACAATGAGCAGTTCTTC TRBJ2-1 - TRBV27 TRBD2
CASSYRTVISNQPQHF TGTGCCAGCAGCTACCGGACAGTTATTAGCAATCAGCCCCAGCATTTT TRBJ1-5 few TRBV6-2/TRBV6-3 -
CASSFGQMNYGYTF TGCGCCAGCAGCTTCGGACAGATGAACTATGGCTACACCTTC TRBJ1-2 few TRBV5-1 -
CASDRQGGTEAFF TGTGCCAGCGACCGACAGGGAGGCACTGAAGCTTTCTTT TRBJ1-1 - TRBV12-3/TRBV12-4 TRBD1
CASSVSGGQETQYF TGTGCCAGCAGCGTCTCAGGGGGCCAAGAGACCCAGTACTTC TRBJ2-5 once TRBV7-2 TRBD1
CASSTSGGSSYNEQFF TGTGCCAGCAGCACTAGCGGGGGGAGCTCCTACAATGAGCAGTTCTTC TRBJ2-1 - TRBV7-8 TRBD2
CSVQWLHYNEQFF TGCAGCGTTCAATGGCTACATTACAATGAGCAGTTCTTC TRBJ2-1 - TRBV29-1 -
CASSLGTGNDGYTF TGTGCCAGCAGTTTAGGGACAGGGAATGATGGCTACACCTTC TRBJ1-2 - TRBV27 TRBD1